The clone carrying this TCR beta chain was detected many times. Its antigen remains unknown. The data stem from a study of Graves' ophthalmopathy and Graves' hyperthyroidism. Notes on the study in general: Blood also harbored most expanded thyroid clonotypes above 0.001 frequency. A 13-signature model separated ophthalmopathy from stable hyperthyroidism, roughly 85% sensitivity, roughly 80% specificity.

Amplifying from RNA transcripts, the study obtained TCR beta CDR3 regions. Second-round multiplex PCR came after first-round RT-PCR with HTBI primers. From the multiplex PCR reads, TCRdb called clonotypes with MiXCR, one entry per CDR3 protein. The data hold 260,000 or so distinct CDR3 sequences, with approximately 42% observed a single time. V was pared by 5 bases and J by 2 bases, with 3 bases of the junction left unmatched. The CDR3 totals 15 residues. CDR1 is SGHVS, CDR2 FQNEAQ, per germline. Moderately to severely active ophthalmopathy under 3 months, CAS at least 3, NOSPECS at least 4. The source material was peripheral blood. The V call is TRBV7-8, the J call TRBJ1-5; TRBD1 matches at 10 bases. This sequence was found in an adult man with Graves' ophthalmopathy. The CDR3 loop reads CASSPGTGGNQPQHF. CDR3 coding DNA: TGTGCCAGCAGCCCAGGGACAGGGGGCAATCAGCCCCAGCATTTT.